The 4 T cell receptor beta chains presented below share a single source sample, sequenced in a study of Tregs in tolerant kidney transplant recipients. The protocol was immunoSEQ multiplex PCR, while the TCRdb copy is restricted to in-frame clones and leaves out a portion. This repertoire shows about 83,000 clones, 95% to 98% found once; its top ten account for roughly 0.6%. The sequencing here drew on CD4+ T cells from blood, taken before the transplant. Receptor source: a human donor who received a combined kidney and bone marrow transplant.

The chain joins TRBV19 to TRBJ2-7; perhaps TRBD2 as D (6 bases). The germline gives CDR1 LNHDA, CDR2 SQIVND (reference sequence). The CDR3 totals 15 residues. Trimming shortened V by 4 bases and J by 0 bases, and 13 bases separated the two germline ends. Here the CDR3 reads CASSNGTPVSYEQYF. DNA for the CDR3: TGTGCCAGTAGTAACGGGACTCCCGTCTCCTACGAGCAGTACTTC. The full variable domain, in which reference TRBV19 and TRBJ2-7 provide the parts outside the CDR3, is DGGITQSPKYLFRKEGQNVTLSCEQNLNHDAMYWYRQDPGQGLRLIYYSQIVNDFQKGDIAEGYSVSREKKESFPLTVTSAQKNPTAFYLCASSNGTPVSYEQYFGPGTRLTVT.

The chain uses TRBV5-1 and TRBJ2-3; 8 bases match TRBD2. Germline lookup yields CDR1 SGHRS and CDR2 YFSETQ. This CDR3 spans 17 amino acids. V shed 4 bases and J 1 base; nucleotides not matched to a gene: 11. In DNA form, the CDR3 reads TGCGCCAGCAGCCCGGATGTAGGGCGGGGGGGCACAGATACGCAGTATTTT. Amino acid sequence: CASSPDVGRGGTDTQYF.

The rearrangement uses TRBV7-7 and TRBJ2-5; TRBD1 agrees at 8 bases. V lost 1 base and J lost 4; bases outside the gene matches: 11. This CDR3 spans 17 amino acids. Per the germline V gene, CDR1 is SSHAT and CDR2 is FNYEAQ (reference sequence). The CDR3: CASSLGLGQVFGETQYF. The CDR3 DNA sequence: TGTGCCAGCAGCTTAGGTTTGGGACAGGTCTTCGGAGAGACCCAGTACTTC.

This sequence joins TRBV7-2 and TRBJ2-2; possibly TRBD2 for D (6 bases). With 5 bases removed from V and 9 bases from J, the gap between germline ends came to 16 bases. The CDR3 runs 14 residues. Germline V CDR1 and CDR2: SGHTA, FQGNSA. The chain's CDR3 is CASSPTGTSRELFF. The CDR3 region has the DNA TGTGCCAGCAGCCCAACCGGGACTTCGAGGGAGCTGTTTTTT. The complete variable domain, with remaining parts taken from reference TRBV7-2 and TRBJ2-2, reads GAGVSQSPSNKVTEKGKDVELRCDPISGHTALYWYRQSLGQGLEFLIYFQGNSAPDKSGLPSDRFSAERTGGSVSTLTIQRTQQEDSAVYLCASSPTGTSRELFFGEGSRLTVL.